These T cell receptor beta chains were read from a single sample in a study of vaccination and CD4 T cells after COVID-19. The antigens these receptors bind are not known. TCRdb itself ran the PCR reads through MiXCR, one entry per CDR3 protein. The data hold about 23,000 distinct CDR3 sequences, with 40% to 50% observed a single time. Here the sequenced sample was CD4+ T cells from blood, cultured in vitro, taken before SARS-CoV-2 vaccination. These TCRs come from a human donor who received a COVID-19 vaccine. CDR3s include the opening cysteine and the closing phenylalanine or tryptophan.

>TRBV24-1
CATGGGYEQYF
>TRBV11-3
CASSLPSGGYSQDPYEQYF
>TRBV20-1
CSARAGTYEQYF
>TRBV12-3/TRBV12-4
CASRRGSPSNQPQHF
>TRBV6-1
CASSEYRARAYGYTF
>TRBV2
CASSAPDATNEKLFF
>TRBV20-1
CSARTSGEVGSYNEQFF
>TRBV5-5
CASSFTLHSYEQYF
>TRBV20-1
CSASRGPGQETQYF
>TRBV19
CASSKRTGQRNTEAFF
>TRBV20-1
CSALPLSGFGQPQHF
>TRBV20-1
CSVTKTDFNEKLFF
>TRBV6-4
CASSGESTDTQYF
>TRBV19
CASSPGTGGPEAFF
>TRBV5-4
CASSLRGGAGNYGYTF
>TRBV12-3/TRBV12-4
CASSFKAGAMNTEAFF
>TRBV6-1
CASSAYGQGARYGYTF
>TRBV6-1
CASRRKWTDLNYEQYF
>TRBV5-1
CASSSGYGGGSNYGYTF
>TRBV6-1
CASSDFPSGADTQYF
>TRBV20-1
CSARGILAGLLNQPQHF
>TRBV6-5
CASSYGGTGSYNEQFF
>TRBV30
CAWGSGSLAGGRKETQYF
>TRBV27
CASIERDIEQYF
>TRBV12-3/TRBV12-4
CASSFREAGILSNSPLHF
>TRBV7-2
CASSSRDHPGNEQFF
>TRBV30
CAGEVLSGNTIYF
>TRBV6-1
CASSNGQGGNQPQHF
>TRBV7-2
CASSSGQDNEKLFF
>TRBV12-3/TRBV12-4
CASRNQGANTEAFF
>TRBV20-1
CSALGLAGAQETQYF
>TRBV24-1
CATSDRGSGDRETQYF
>TRBV20-1
CSARENSLSDRSRRAYEQYF
>TRBV20-1
CSARSGAESRETQYF
>TRBV10-3
CAISGRGKGTYEQYF
>TRBV24-1
CATSGGGGSTNEKLFF
>TRBV30
CAWSTGGGYGYTF
>TRBV19
CASMEQGYNSPLHF
>TRBV29-1
CSVGAGNNSPLHF
>TRBV30
CAWRSSGIAEAFF
>TRBV11-3
CASSLIAGTETQYF
>TRBV7-8
CASSLGLRAGQDNSPLHF
>TRBV4-1
CASSQDRRGDYGYTF
>TRBV11-3
CASSLVGGGLEQYF
>TRBV7-8
CASSSRTNTGELFF
>TRBV11-2
CASSKSGYEQYF
>TRBV12-3/TRBV12-4
CASSLARRIQYF
>TRBV10-3
CATSGQGDTGELFF